The entry that follows covers one TCR beta chain sequence. Per the germline V gene, CDR1 is LNHDA and CDR2 is SQIVND (reference sequence). Trimming pared 3 bases from V and 1 base from J, leaving 13 bases between. The CDR3 runs 16 residues. These data belong to a study of lymphopenia after photon versus proton radiotherapy. Produced via immunoSEQ multiplex PCR; TCRdb's table is partial and in-frame only. Found here are over 50,000 clones, about 86% of them singletons; the top ten hold more than 2%. This clonotype originated in a man aged 40-55 years with gastric cancer. The chain combines TRBV19 with TRBJ1-5; D is unresolved. The sample in question was peripheral blood, obtained from a patient treated with photon-based radiotherapy. CDR3 DNA: TGTGCCAGTAGTATGCTGCAGACGATAAGCAATCAGCCCCAGCATTTT. Translation gives CASSMLQTISNQPQHF. Variable domain in full (rest from reference TRBV19 and TRBJ1-5): DGGITQSPKYLFRKEGQNVTLSCEQNLNHDAMYWYRQDPGQGLRLIYYSQIVNDFQKGDIAEGYSVSREKKESFPLTVTSAQKNPTAFYLCASSMLQTISNQPQHFGDGTRLSIL.